The clone carrying this T cell receptor beta chain showed up just a few times. The antigen remains undetermined. This specimen belongs to a study of cytomegalovirus exposure and HLA in healthy donors. V dropped 2 bases and J dropped 1 base, with 2 bases sitting between them. Germline values: CDR1 GTSNPN, CDR2 SVGIG (reference sequence). The CDR3 runs to 11 residues. Overall study findings and caveats: V segments that were indistinguishable, TRBV6-2 and TRBV6-3 among them, were omitted from analysis. One variant, a missense change in DCLRE1C, was linked in a later analysis to TCR beta V- and J-gene trimming. The classifier was said to identify cytomegalovirus status with high specificity and sensitivity.

Primers for the PCR totalled 60 Vbeta and 13 Jbeta. Method: immunoSEQ multiplex PCR; TCRdb's copy keeps in-frame clones and lacks some. Of 100,000 to 150,000 clones in the sample, about 8.5% were seen once. This TCR was recovered from a man in his forties in good health and CMV-seronegative. Sequencing input: PBMCs. The chain has TRBV30 and TRBJ1-1, with D unclear. The CDR3 region has the DNA TGTGCCTGGAGTCGGAACACTGAAGCTTTCTTT. As protein: CAWSRNTEAFF.